These T cell receptor beta chains were read from a single sample in a study of early T cells in non-severe SARS-CoV-2 infection. TCRdb reprocessed the 5' RACE reads via MiXCR and lists one record per CDR3 protein. The repertoire holds around 40,000 distinct CDR3 sequences, 6.8% seen once, with under 30% in the top ten. Here the sequenced sample was whole blood, taken at baseline. These TCRs come from an adult who was a healthcare worker with PCR-confirmed SARS-CoV-2 infection or an uninfected control (not recorded which). Each CDR3 is given with its conserved first and last residue. D genes are given only for firm matches. For some rows the clone size is stated as once, few or many, or as a class when expanded; others skip it.

j_gene,d_gene,abundance,v_gene,CDR3aa,CDR3nt
TRBJ2-1,-,-,TRBV6-5,CASSSRRGQYNEQFF,TGTGCCAGCAGCTCCCGGAGGGGTCAATACAATGAGCAGTTCTTC
TRBJ2-5,-,many,TRBV11-2,CASSLGGTRRETQYF,TGTGCCAGCAGCTTAGGCGGGACTCGGCGAGAGACCCAGTACTTC
TRBJ1-2,-,few,TRBV19,CASSITLADYGYTF,TGTGCCAGTAGTATAACTTTGGCGGATTATGGCTACACCTTC
TRBJ1-6,-,many,TRBV7-2,CASSLESVDNSPLHF,TGTGCCAGCAGCTTAGAGTCAGTTGATAATTCACCCCTCCACTTT
TRBJ2-1,TRBD2,many,TRBV6-6,CASSPVLAGALSSYNEQFF,TGTGCCAGCAGCCCCGTGCTAGCGGGAGCCTTGAGCTCCTACAATGAGCAGTTCTTC
TRBJ2-7,TRBD1,many,TRBV11-2,CASSLYQGAAQYF,TGTGCCAGCAGCTTATACCAGGGGGCGGCGCAGTACTTC
TRBJ2-3,-,many,TRBV27,CASRQRGSTDTQYF,TGTGCCAGCAGACAGAGGGGGAGCACAGATACGCAGTATTTT
TRBJ2-2,-,few,TRBV12-3/TRBV12-4,CASSWGGVGTGELFF,TGTGCCAGCAGTTGGGGTGGGGTAGGAACCGGGGAGCTGTTTTTT
TRBJ2-3,TRBD2,many,TRBV7-2,CASSLARGGPSTDTQYF,TGTGCCAGCAGTCTCGCACGGGGGGGACCTAGCACAGATACGCAGTATTTT
TRBJ2-1,TRBD2,many,TRBV5-1,CASSLPAGGMNEQFF,TGCGCCAGCAGCTTGCCAGCGGGAGGGATGAATGAGCAGTTCTTC
TRBJ2-3,-,few,TRBV27,CASKGRERTDTQYF,TGTGCCAGCAAGGGGCGGGAACGCACAGATACGCAGTATTTT
TRBJ2-5,-,medium-sized,TRBV29-1,CSVSDPTLGETQYF,TGCAGCGTGTCTGACCCTACCCTAGGGGAGACCCAGTACTTC
TRBJ2-3,TRBD2,many,TRBV5-1,CASSSSGGTDTQYF,TGCGCCAGCAGCTCCAGCGGGGGCACAGATACGCAGTATTTT
TRBJ2-3,-,few,TRBV15,CATSKDTPSTDTQYF,TGTGCCACCAGCAAGGACACCCCTAGCACAGATACGCAGTATTTT
TRBJ1-1,-,many,TRBV7-9,CASSLTGNTEAFF,TGTGCCAGCAGCTTAACAGGGAACACTGAAGCTTTCTTT
TRBJ2-7,-,many,TRBV2,CASDSVMNEQYF,TGTGCCAGCGACTCAGTCATGAACGAGCAGTACTTC
TRBJ2-7,TRBD2,-,TRBV28,CASSFTSGGSYEQYF,TGTGCCAGCAGTTTCACTAGCGGGGGCTCCTACGAGCAGTACTTC
TRBJ2-1,-,few,TRBV7-2,CASSLPLYNEQFF,TGTGCCAGCAGCTTACCCCTCTACAATGAGCAGTTCTTC
TRBJ2-4,-,many,TRBV18,CASSPGVAKNIQYF,TGTGCCAGCTCACCGGGAGTAGCCAAAAACATTCAGTACTTC
TRBJ2-2,TRBD1,few,TRBV24-1,CATSRTGPGELFF,TGTGCCACCAGTCGGACAGGGCCCGGGGAGCTGTTTTTT
TRBJ2-6,-,few,TRBV7-9,CASSYNSGANVLTF,TGTGCCAGCAGCTACAACTCTGGGGCCAACGTCCTGACTTTC
TRBJ1-5,-,few,TRBV24-1,CATSEWGDQPQHF,TGTGCCACCAGTGAATGGGGAGATCAGCCCCAGCATTTT
TRBJ2-2,-,few,TRBV20-1,CSAPFGRATGELFF,TGCAGTGCCCCGTTCGGTAGAGCCACCGGGGAGCTGTTTTTT
TRBJ1-1,-,many,TRBV7-3,CASSLQEAGTEAFF,TGTGCCAGCAGCTTACAGGAGGCCGGGACTGAAGCTTTCTTT
TRBJ2-1,TRBD2,many,TRBV11-2,CASSSTFTSGRAREQFF,TGTGCCAGCAGCTCCACATTTACTAGCGGGAGGGCCCGTGAGCAGTTCTTC
TRBJ1-6,-,many,TRBV7-2,CASSWLGESPLHF,TGTGCCAGCAGTTGGCTGGGGGAGTCACCCCTCCACTTT
TRBJ2-5,-,many,TRBV28,CASSFPALETQYF,TGTGCCAGCAGTTTCCCGGCGCTCGAGACCCAGTACTTC
TRBJ1-2,TRBD1,few,TRBV5-1,CASTTGTALVGGYTF,TGCGCCAGCACAACAGGGACAGCCCTCGTGGGCGGCTACACCTTC
TRBJ2-1,-,many,TRBV11-2,CASSLVMSSNEQFF,TGTGCCAGCAGCTTAGTTATGAGCTCCAATGAGCAGTTCTTC
TRBJ2-7,-,medium-sized,TRBV27,CASGGLSSYEQYF,TGTGCCAGCGGCGGACTTAGCTCCTACGAGCAGTACTTC
TRBJ1-1,-,-,TRBV18,CASSITGANWAFF,TGTGCCAGCTCTATAACCGGGGCAAATTGGGCTTTCTTT
TRBJ2-7,TRBD1,many,TRBV30,CAWSTGTGGYEQYF,TGTGCCTGGTCCACCGGGACAGGGGGCTACGAGCAGTACTTC
TRBJ2-7,TRBD2,few,TRBV28,CASSPTSGRDAYEQYF,TGTGCCAGCAGTCCGACTAGCGGGAGGGACGCCTACGAGCAGTACTTC
TRBJ2-1,TRBD2,many,TRBV28,CASSHLAGDSDNEQFF,TGTGCCAGCAGCCATCTAGCGGGAGACTCAGACAATGAGCAGTTCTTC
TRBJ2-1,-,many,TRBV7-3,CASSLISGFYNEQFF,TGTGCCAGCAGCTTAATTTCGGGGTTCTACAATGAGCAGTTCTTC
TRBJ2-1,-,-,TRBV10-3,CAISESLGQGFNEQFF,TGTGCCATCAGTGAATCTTTAGGCCAGGGCTTTAATGAGCAGTTCTTC
TRBJ1-1,-,-,TRBV20-1,CSASRSGSNTEAFF,TGCAGTGCTAGTCGGAGCGGAAGCAACACTGAAGCTTTCTTT
TRBJ1-1,-,many,TRBV5-4,CASSSGANTEAFF,TGTGCCAGCAGCTCGGGGGCGAACACTGAAGCTTTCTTT
TRBJ2-3,-,-,TRBV5-1,CASSLSRKVPDTQYF,TGCGCCAGCAGCTTATCTCGTAAGGTTCCAGATACGCAGTATTTT
TRBJ2-7,TRBD1,many,TRBV4-1,CASSQTMGQSYEQYF,TGCGCCAGCAGCCAGACTATGGGACAGAGCTACGAGCAGTACTTC
TRBJ1-1,TRBD1,many,TRBV5-1,CASSSRDREAFF,TGCGCCAGCAGCTCAAGGGACAGAGAAGCTTTCTTT
TRBJ2-2,TRBD2,many,TRBV5-1,CASSVQGTSGTGELFF,TGCGCCAGCAGCGTACAGGGGACTAGCGGCACCGGGGAGCTGTTTTTT
TRBJ2-1,TRBD2,medium-sized,TRBV2,CASRARLAAYNEQFF,TGTGCCAGCAGGGCCCGACTAGCGGCCTACAATGAGCAGTTCTTC
TRBJ1-1,-,many,TRBV6-6,CASSYPAGEAFF,TGTGCCAGCAGTTACCCGGCGGGTGAAGCTTTCTTT
TRBJ2-1,TRBD2,many,TRBV7-9,CASNRRGTNNEQFF,TGTGCCAGCAATCGACGCGGGACTAACAATGAGCAGTTCTTC
TRBJ1-1,-,many,TRBV11-3,CASSLNGLRDTEAFF,TGTGCCAGCAGCTTAAATGGGCTAAGGGACACTGAAGCTTTCTTT
TRBJ2-7,TRBD1,medium-sized,TRBV20-1,CSASWDRRYEQYF,TGCAGTGCTAGTTGGGACAGGCGTTACGAGCAGTACTTC
TRBJ2-2,TRBD2,-,TRBV29-1,CSVAPRSLAGDNTGELFF,TGCAGCGTGGCCCCCCGCAGCCTAGCGGGAGATAACACCGGGGAGCTGTTTTTT